The 20 T cell receptor beta chains reported below all come from one sample, sequenced in a study of blood T cell repertoires in COVID-19. The assay was immunoSEQ multiplex PCR, and TCRdb's table has in-frame clones only and misses some. This table has tens of thousands of clones, 85% to 90% appearing once. The sample consisted of peripheral blood. The receptors come from a man over 45 with acute or convalescent COVID-19.

Details on this clone: The sample holds other DNA sequences that translate to the same CDR3. The V call is TRBV12-3 or TRBV12-4, the J call TRBJ2-5; 7 bases are a match to TRBD1. V shed 6 bases and J 5 bases; nucleotides not matched to a gene: 6. This CDR3 is built from 13 residues. The CDR3 DNA follows: TGTGCCAGCAGCCGCACAGGGGTGGAGACCCAGTACTTC. It yields the protein CASSRTGVETQYF.

The CDR3 DNA follows: TGTGCCAGCAGAATCGCCGGGACAGGGGGCTCAGCTTTCTTT. Amino acid sequence: CASRIAGTGGSAFF. The rearrangement uses TRBV27 and TRBJ1-1; 12 bases fit TRBD1. Germline lookup yields CDR1 MNHEY and CDR2 SMNVEV (reference sequence). This CDR3 has 14 amino acids. Losses at the gene ends were 6 bases for V and 10 bases for J; bases not matched to a gene: 9.

This clone came up once. The rearrangement uses TRBV4-3 and TRBJ2-3; the D gene is possibly TRBD1 (6 bases). Germline values: CDR1 LGHNA, CDR2 YSLEER. V was cut by 1 base and J by 3 bases, with 17 bases left in between. This CDR3 spans 17 amino acids. CDR3 nucleotides: TGCGCCAGCAGCCAAGCCCGTTCTACTACAGGGACAGATACGCAGTATTTT. Translating it yields CASSQARSTTGTDTQYF.

The chain couples TRBV27 to TRBJ1-1, with D uncertain. The CDR3 runs to 13 residues. CDR1 is MNHEY and CDR2 is SMNVEV in the germline V gene (reference sequence). Deletions cut 1 base from V and 4 bases from J, with 7 bases between. CDR3 amino acids: CASSLFGSTEAFF. The CDR3 DNA sequence: TGTGCCAGCAGTTTATTCGGGAGCACTGAAGCTTTCTTT.

The chain carries TRBV6-2 or TRBV6-3 and TRBJ2-2; weak D call: TRBD2 (6 bases). V was pared by 2 bases and J by 0 bases, with 13 bases between. Germline assignment: CDR1 MNHEY and CDR2 SVGEGT. This CDR3 region has 17 residues. In DNA, the CDR3 is TGTGCCAGCAGTTACCTTCGGCGGGGTTCGAACACCGGGGAGCTGTTTTTT. Translated, it gives CASSYLRRGSNTGELFF.

The rearrangement links TRBV9 to TRBJ1-1, with D unresolved. The CDR3 contains 15 residues. The germline CDR1 and CDR2 sequences are SGDLS and YYNGEE. Trimming pared 5 bases from V and 0 bases from J, leaving 14 bases between. CDR3 loop: CASSLVGRLNTEAFF. DNA for the CDR3: TGTGCCAGCAGTCTAGTGGGTAGACTGAACACTGAAGCTTTCTTT.

V gene TRBV24-1 combines with J gene TRBJ1-4; D gene uncertain. Germline V CDR1 and CDR2: KGHDR, SFDVKD. Trimming cost V 2 bases and J 12 bases, with 18 bases left between them. CDR3 length: 15 residues. As DNA, the CDR3 is TGTGCCACCAGTGATTCCTACAGCCGAAACGGGGAACTGTTTTTT. Translating gives CATSDSYSRNGELFF.

This clone was seen once. The chain combines TRBV27 with TRBJ2-7; D perhaps matches TRBD2 (5 bases). V dropped 5 bases and J dropped 5 bases, with 16 bases sitting between them. The germline V gene has CDR1 MNHEY and CDR2 SMNVEV (reference sequence). The length of the CDR3 is 14 residues. The CDR3 loop reads CASSPGWAVHEQYV. The CDR3 coding sequence is TGTGCCAGCAGTCCGGGGTGGGCCGTCCACGAGCAGTACGTC.

This clone appeared a single time. The chain employs TRBV19 and TRBJ2-2, with 8 bases identical to TRBD2. V dropped 1 base and J dropped 11; count of bases not matched to a gene: 6. This CDR3 is 14 amino acids long. Looked up from germline, CDR1 is LNHDA and CDR2 is SQIVND (reference sequence). The DNA of the CDR3 is TGTGCCAGTAGTATAGGGAGACTAGCGATTGAGCTGTTTTTT. Its protein is CASSIGRLAIELFF.

The rearrangement joins TRBV15 to TRBJ2-2; D is unclear. Trimming shortened V by 1 base and J by 1 base, and 7 bases separated the two germline ends. CDR1 LNHNV and CDR2 YYDKDF come from the germline V gene (reference sequence). The CDR3 is made up of 15 amino acids. As DNA, the CDR3 is TGTGCCACCAGCAGAGTGGGCAAGAACACCGGGGAGCTGTTTTTT. Encoded protein: CATSRVGKNTGELFF. The full variable domain, in which reference TRBV15 and TRBJ2-2 provide the parts outside the CDR3, is DAMVIQNPRYQVTQFGKPVTLSCSQTLNHNVMYWYQQKSSQAPKLLFHYYDKDFNNEADTPDNFQSRRPNTSFCFLDIRSPGLGDTAMYLCATSRVGKNTGELFFGEGSRLTVL.

V usage is TRBV30 and J usage is TRBJ1-1; no definite D call. The V and J ends lost 4 bases and 0 bases respectively, with 12 bases between them. Germline CDR1 reads GTSNPN; CDR2 reads SVGIG (reference sequence). CDR3 length: 14 residues. The DNA of the CDR3 is TGTGCCTGGACAAAAGCCTCCATGAACACTGAAGCTTTCTTT. The encoded protein is CAWTKASMNTEAFF.

The chain couples TRBV19 to TRBJ1-2; D is unresolved. The V gene's germline CDR1 is LNHDA and CDR2 SQIVND (reference sequence). Trimming left V 10 bases short and J 7 bases short, with 19 bases between. This CDR3 is built from 13 residues. The DNA of the CDR3 is TGTGCCAACCTGGGCCTCCCAGCGGTTGGCTACACCTTC. It codes for CANLGLPAVGYTF.

This chain links TRBV7-9 with TRBJ1-1; D uncertain. The CDR3 sequence is 13 residues long. V was pared by 3 bases and J by 0 bases, with 5 bases between. Germline V gene lookup returns CDR1 SEHNR and CDR2 FQNEAQ (reference sequence). CDR3 sequence reads: CASSFRVNTEAFF. As DNA, the CDR3 is TGTGCCAGCAGCTTCCGGGTGAACACTGAAGCTTTCTTT.

The chain joins TRBV19 to TRBJ2-5; possibly TRBD2 for D (5 bases). CDR1 and CDR2 (germline): LNHDA, SQIVND (reference sequence). This CDR3 is 13 amino acids long. With 7 bases removed from V and 2 bases from J, the gap between germline ends came to 11 bases. The CDR3 bases are TGTGCCAGTACCCAGTCGGGACAAGAGACCCAGTACTTC. Protein product: CASTQSGQETQYF.

This chain joins TRBV28 and TRBJ2-7, with TRBD1 matching over 8 bases. The junction had 6 bases not matched to a gene; V was cut back by 6 bases and J by 5 bases. The CDR3 loop spans 13 amino acids. From germline, CDR1 is MDHEN and CDR2 SYDVKM. The CDR3 nucleotides read TGTGCCAGCAGAGGCCAGGGGGCCAACGAGCAGTACTTC. Protein: CASRGQGANEQYF. The full variable domain, with the rest looked up from reference TRBV28 and TRBJ2-7, is DVKVTQSSRYLVKRTGEKVFLECVQDMDHENMFWYRQDPGLGLRLIYFSYDVKMKEKGDIPEGYSVSREKKERFSLILESASTNQTSMYLCASRGQGANEQYFGPGTRLTVT.

The chain carries TRBV4-2 and TRBJ2-7; D is uncertain. Between the trimmed V and J ends, which lost 1 base and 3 bases, there was a span of 7 bases. Germline V lookup: CDR1 LGHNA, CDR2 YNFKEQ. This CDR3 contains 13 residues. The CDR3: CASSQGNGYEQYF. CDR3 DNA: TGTGCCAGCAGCCAAGGTAACGGCTACGAGCAGTACTTC.

The chain links TRBV5-1 to TRBJ2-7, with no clear D. CDR3 length: 16 amino acids. CDR1 and CDR2 (germline): SGHRS, YFSETQ. V was shortened by 0 bases and J by 0 bases, with 13 bases between the two germline ends. CDR3 protein: CASSLAFGQNSYEQYF. DNA for the CDR3: TGCGCCAGCAGCTTGGCTTTTGGGCAGAACTCCTACGAGCAGTACTTC.

The V call is TRBV4-2, the J call TRBJ2-4, with 8 bases matching TRBD2. V lost 5 bases to trimming and J lost 5 bases; unmatched junction nucleotides: 2. CDR3 length: 13 amino acids. The germline V gene encodes CDR1 LGHNA and CDR2 YNFKEQ. CDR3 nucleotides: TGTGCCAGCAGCGCCGGGGGGGAAAACATTCAGTACTTC. Its protein product is CASSAGGENIQYF.

Only a few counts were recorded for this clone. The chain uses TRBV6-5 and TRBJ1-2; D call uncertain. Trimming took off 0 bases at V and 0 bases at J, with 11 bases between the two ends. This CDR3 is built from 16 residues. Per the germline V gene, CDR1 is MNHEY and CDR2 is SVGAGI. Here the CDR3 reads CASSYSGGSTNYGYTF. CDR3 nucleotide sequence: TGTGCCAGCAGTTACTCCGGCGGCTCGACTAACTATGGCTACACCTTC.

The chain has TRBV7-2 and TRBJ2-1; 9 nucleotides align to TRBD1. The CDR3 runs to 16 residues. In germline, CDR1 is SGHTA, CDR2 FQGNSA. J gave up 1 base and V 5 bases, and 6 bases lay outside the gene matches. The CDR3, as DNA: TGTGCCAGCAGCGCGAGGACAGGGGATTCCTACAATGAGCAGTTCTTC. This translates into CASSARTGDSYNEQFF.